This entry lists 10 T cell receptor beta chains sequenced from one sample in a study of shared clonotypes between healthy human individuals. TCRdb's copy holds only in-frame clones and misses some; the assay was immunoSEQ multiplex PCR. Among around 700,000 clones listed, 55% to 75% were seen once. Sequenced material: memory CD4+ T cells sorted from blood. Specified subset: CD45RA-negative fraction. The receptors here all came from a woman in her thirties in good health.

This rearrangement joins TRBV2 to TRBJ1-5; D call uncertain. V lost 4 bases to trimming and J lost 2 bases, with 12 bases between them. CDR1 and CDR2 (germline): SNHLY, FYNNEI. This CDR3 contains 15 residues. CDR3 bases: TGTGCCAGCAGTGTATCCGGGATAGGCAATCAGCCCCAGCATTTT. This gives the protein CASSVSGIGNQPQHF.

This sequence joins TRBV28 and TRBJ1-2; D gene ambiguous. CDR1 is MDHEN and CDR2 is SYDVKM in the germline V gene. This CDR3 has 13 residues. The V end was cut by 3 bases, the J end by 4 bases, with 9 bases between. Here the CDR3 DNA reads TGTGCCAGCAGTTTTTCGGGGATCTATGGCTACACCTTC. Protein product: CASSFSGIYGYTF.

The chain links TRBV27 to TRBJ1-1; perhaps TRBD1 as D (6 bases). V gave up 4 bases and J gave up 6 bases, with 12 bases separating them. This CDR3 region has 13 residues. In germline, CDR1 is MNHEY, CDR2 SMNVEV (reference sequence). CDR3 residues: CASSYLAGAEAFF. DNA for the CDR3: TGTGCCAGCAGTTATCTCGCAGGGGCTGAAGCTTTCTTT.

V gene TRBV9 combines with J gene TRBJ2-1; D not certain. Germline V gives CDR1 SGDLS, CDR2 YYNGEE. This CDR3 region has 15 residues. Trimming pared 0 bases from V and 8 bases from J, leaving 15 bases between. The CDR3 here is CASSVGSGPWDEQFF. The CDR3 DNA sequence: TGTGCCAGCAGCGTAGGATCCGGTCCGTGGGATGAGCAGTTCTTC.

This clone was found many times. This sample includes further DNA sequences coding for the same CDR3. The chain joins TRBV7-9 to TRBJ2-3; unclear D gene. Looked up from germline, CDR1 is SEHNR and CDR2 is FQNEAQ (reference sequence). Deletions cut 5 bases from V and 2 bases from J, with 5 bases between. The CDR3 spans 12 residues. DNA for the CDR3: TGTGCCAGCAGCCTCGCCACAGATACGCAGTATTTT. Protein: CASSLATDTQYF.

This clone was recorded many times. The chain couples TRBV27 to TRBJ2-5; no definite D call. CDR3 length equals 13 residues. Trimming stripped 10 bases from V and 2 bases from J, with 14 bases between. CDR1 and CDR2 from the germline V gene are MNHEY and SMNVEV (reference sequence). The CDR3 bases are TGTGCCACACAAGCAAAGTGGCAAGAGACCCAGTACTTC. It translates to CATQAKWQETQYF.

The rearrangement uses TRBV5-6 and TRBJ2-7, with a tentative D call TRBD2 (6 bases). The CDR3 has 15 amino acids. Germline assignment: CDR1 SGHDT and CDR2 YYEEEE. V was shortened by 4 bases and J by 3 bases, with 17 bases between the two germline ends. The CDR3 DNA is TGTGCCAGCAGCCTACCGGGGACTGGAGTCTACGAGCAGTACTTC. Protein sequence: CASSLPGTGVYEQYF.

This clone was observed once. The chain couples TRBV7-9 to TRBJ2-5; D is unresolved. The CDR3 consists of 10 residues. Germline lookup yields CDR1 SEHNR and CDR2 FQNEAQ (reference sequence). Trimming stripped 8 bases from V and 4 bases from J, with 5 bases between. The DNA of the CDR3 is TGTGCCAGCTTCGTAGAGACCCAGTACTTC. This sequence encodes CASFVETQYF.

Notes on this clone: This likely came from a read error, as a far larger clone is one base away. This chain links TRBV7-3 with TRBJ2-6; D gene ambiguous. Germline V lookup: CDR1 SGHTA, CDR2 FQGTGA. This CDR3 spans 12 amino acids. V was pared by 6 bases and J by 1 base, with 1 base between. This CDR3 is CASRSGANVLTF. The DNA of the CDR3 is TGTGCCAGCAGGTCTGGGGCCAACGTCCTGACTTTC. Complete variable domain (other parts from reference TRBV7-3 and TRBJ2-6): GAGVSQTPSNKVTEKGKYVELRCDPISGHTALYWYRQSLGQGPEFLIYFQGTGAADDSGLPNDRFFAVRPEGSVSTLKIQRTERGDSAVYLCASRSGANVLTFGAGSRLTVL.

The V and J genes are TRBV25-1 and TRBJ2-7, with unresolved D. Trimming pared 5 bases from V and 4 bases from J, leaving 6 bases between. The CDR3 runs to 11 residues. In germline, CDR1 is MGHDK, CDR2 SYGVNS. Here the CDR3 reads CASSNEYEQYF. Written as DNA, the CDR3 is TGTGCCAGCAGTAACGAATACGAGCAGTACTTC.